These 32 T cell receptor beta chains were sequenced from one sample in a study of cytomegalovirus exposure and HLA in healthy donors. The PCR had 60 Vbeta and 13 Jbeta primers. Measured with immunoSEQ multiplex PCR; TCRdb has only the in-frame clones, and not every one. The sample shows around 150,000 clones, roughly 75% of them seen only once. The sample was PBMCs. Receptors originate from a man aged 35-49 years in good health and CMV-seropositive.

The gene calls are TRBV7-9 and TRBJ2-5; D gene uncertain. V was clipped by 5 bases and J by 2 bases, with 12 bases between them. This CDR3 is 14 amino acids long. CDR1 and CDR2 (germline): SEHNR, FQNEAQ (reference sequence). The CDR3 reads CASSQSIKQETQYF. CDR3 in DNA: TGTGCCAGCAGCCAGTCCATAAAACAAGAGACCCAGTACTTC.

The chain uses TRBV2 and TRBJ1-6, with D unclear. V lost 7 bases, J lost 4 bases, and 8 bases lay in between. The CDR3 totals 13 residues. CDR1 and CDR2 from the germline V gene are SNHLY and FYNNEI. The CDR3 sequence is CASIGGYNSPLHF. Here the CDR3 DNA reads TGTGCCAGCATCGGAGGGTATAATTCACCCCTCCACTTT.

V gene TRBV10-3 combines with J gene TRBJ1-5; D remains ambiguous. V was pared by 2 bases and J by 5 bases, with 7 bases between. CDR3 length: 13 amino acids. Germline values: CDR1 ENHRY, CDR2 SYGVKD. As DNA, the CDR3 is TGTGCCATCAGTGAGGAGGCTGATCAGCCCCAGCATTTT. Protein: CAISEEADQPQHF.

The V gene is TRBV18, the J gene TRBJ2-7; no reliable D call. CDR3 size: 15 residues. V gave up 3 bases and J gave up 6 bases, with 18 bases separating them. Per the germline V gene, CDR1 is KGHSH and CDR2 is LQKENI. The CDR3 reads CASSPLPGHEGEQYF. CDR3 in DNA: TGTGCCAGCTCACCTCTTCCTGGGCATGAAGGCGAGCAGTACTTC.

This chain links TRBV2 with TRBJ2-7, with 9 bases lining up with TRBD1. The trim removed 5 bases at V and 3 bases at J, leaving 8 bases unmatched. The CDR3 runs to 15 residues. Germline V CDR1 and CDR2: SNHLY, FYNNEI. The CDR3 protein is CASSPAGTGRYEQYF. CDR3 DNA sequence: TGTGCCAGCAGTCCCGCGGGGACAGGGCGCTACGAGCAGTACTTC.

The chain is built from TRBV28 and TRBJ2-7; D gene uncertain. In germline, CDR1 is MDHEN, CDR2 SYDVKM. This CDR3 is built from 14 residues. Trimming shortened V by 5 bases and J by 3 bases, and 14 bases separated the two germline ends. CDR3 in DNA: TGTGCCAGCAGTGCCCCACCCCCGGGCTACGAGCAGTACTTC. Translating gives CASSAPPPGYEQYF.

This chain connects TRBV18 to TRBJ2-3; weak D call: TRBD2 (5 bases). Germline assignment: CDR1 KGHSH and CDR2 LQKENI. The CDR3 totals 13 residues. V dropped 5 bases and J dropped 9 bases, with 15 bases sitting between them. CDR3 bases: TGTGCCAGCTCAACGGGCCCCGGGGAGACGCAGTATTTT. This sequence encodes CASSTGPGETQYF.

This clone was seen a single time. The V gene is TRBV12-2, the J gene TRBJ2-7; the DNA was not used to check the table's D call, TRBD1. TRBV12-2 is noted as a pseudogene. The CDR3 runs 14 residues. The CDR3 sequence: CASPQDRGVYEQYF. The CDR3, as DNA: TGTGCAAGTCCCCAGGACAGGGGGGTCTACGAGCAGTACTTC.

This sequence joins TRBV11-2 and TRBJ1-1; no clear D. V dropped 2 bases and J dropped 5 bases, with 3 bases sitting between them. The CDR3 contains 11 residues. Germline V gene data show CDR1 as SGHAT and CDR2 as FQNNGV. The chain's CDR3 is CASSLTTEAFF. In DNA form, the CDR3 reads TGTGCCAGCAGCTTAACTACTGAAGCTTTCTTT. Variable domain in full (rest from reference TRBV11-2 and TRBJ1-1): EAGVAQSPRYKIIEKRQSVAFWCNPISGHATLYWYQQILGQGPKLLIQFQNNGVVDDSQLPKDRFSAERLKGVDSTLKIQPAKLEDSAVYLCASSLTTEAFFGQGTRLTVV.

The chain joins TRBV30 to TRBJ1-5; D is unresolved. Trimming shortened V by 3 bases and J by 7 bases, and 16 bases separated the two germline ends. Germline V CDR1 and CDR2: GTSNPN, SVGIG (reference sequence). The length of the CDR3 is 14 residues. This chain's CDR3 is CAWREPGSGQPQHF. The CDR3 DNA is TGTGCCTGGAGAGAGCCGGGTTCGGGACAGCCCCAGCATTTT.

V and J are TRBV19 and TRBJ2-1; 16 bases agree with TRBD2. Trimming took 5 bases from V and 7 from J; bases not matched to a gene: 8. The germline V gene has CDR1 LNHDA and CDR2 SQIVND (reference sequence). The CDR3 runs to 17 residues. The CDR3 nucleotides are TGTGCCAGTAGTGTGGGACTAGCGGGGGGGCCTGAAAATGAGCAGTTCTTC. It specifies CASSVGLAGGPENEQFF.

The DNA for the CDR3 is TGCGCCAGCAGCCAGGCCCCGGCAGGGTCTAAAGCTTTCTTT. This gives the protein CASSQAPAGSKAFF. This chain joins TRBV4-3 and TRBJ1-1; TRBD1 is a possible D gene (5 bases). The CDR3 covers 14 residues. Germline V gene sequence: CDR1 LGHNA, CDR2 YSLEER. Trimming took off 3 bases at V and 9 bases at J, with 17 bases between the two ends.

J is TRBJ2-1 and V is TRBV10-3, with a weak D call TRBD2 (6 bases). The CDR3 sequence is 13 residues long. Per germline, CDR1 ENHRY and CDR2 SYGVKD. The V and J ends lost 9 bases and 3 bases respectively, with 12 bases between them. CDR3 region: CAMSLGGYNEQFF. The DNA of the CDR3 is TGTGCCATGTCGTTGGGAGGCTACAATGAGCAGTTCTTC.

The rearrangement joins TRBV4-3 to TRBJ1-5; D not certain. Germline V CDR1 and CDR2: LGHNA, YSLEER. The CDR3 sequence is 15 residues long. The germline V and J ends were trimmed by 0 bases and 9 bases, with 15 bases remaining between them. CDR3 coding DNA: TGCGCCAGCAGCCAAGATCGTCGGGTAGACGGGCCCCAGCATTTT. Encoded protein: CASSQDRRVDGPQHF.

The CDR3 coding sequence is TGCGCCAGCAGCAGTGACAGGGGTGGCTACACCTTC. It specifies CASSSDRGGYTF. The chain uses TRBV5-1 and TRBJ1-2, with 8 bases fitting TRBD1. J gave up 7 bases and V 4 bases, and 3 bases lay outside the gene matches. Germline-derived CDR1 and CDR2 are SGHRS and YFSETQ. The CDR3 totals 12 residues.

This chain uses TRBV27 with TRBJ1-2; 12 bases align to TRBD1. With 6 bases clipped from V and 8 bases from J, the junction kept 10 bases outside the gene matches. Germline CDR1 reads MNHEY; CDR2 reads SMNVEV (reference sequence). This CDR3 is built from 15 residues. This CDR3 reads CASRPGQGARIGYTF. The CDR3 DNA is TGTGCCAGCAGACCGGGACAGGGGGCGAGAATAGGCTACACCTTC.

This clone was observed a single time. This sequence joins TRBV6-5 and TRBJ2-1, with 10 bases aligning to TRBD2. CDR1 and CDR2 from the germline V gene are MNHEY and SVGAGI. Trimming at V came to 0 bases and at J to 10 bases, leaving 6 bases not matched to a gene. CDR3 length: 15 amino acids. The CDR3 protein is CASSYSRGSGGEQFF. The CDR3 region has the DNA TGTGCCAGCAGTTACTCCAGGGGTAGCGGGGGGGAGCAGTTCTTC.

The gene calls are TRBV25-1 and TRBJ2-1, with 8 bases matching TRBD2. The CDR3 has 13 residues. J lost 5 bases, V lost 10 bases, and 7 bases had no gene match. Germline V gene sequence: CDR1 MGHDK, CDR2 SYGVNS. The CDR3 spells CANSGSGDNEQFF. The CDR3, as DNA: TGTGCCAACAGCGGGAGTGGCGACAATGAGCAGTTCTTC.

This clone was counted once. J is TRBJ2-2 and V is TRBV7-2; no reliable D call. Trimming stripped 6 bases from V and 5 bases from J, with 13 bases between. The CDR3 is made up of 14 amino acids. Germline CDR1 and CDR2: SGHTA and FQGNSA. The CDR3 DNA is TGTGCCAGCAGTTCTCATGGGCCAACCGGGGAGCTGTTTTTT. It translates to CASSSHGPTGELFF.

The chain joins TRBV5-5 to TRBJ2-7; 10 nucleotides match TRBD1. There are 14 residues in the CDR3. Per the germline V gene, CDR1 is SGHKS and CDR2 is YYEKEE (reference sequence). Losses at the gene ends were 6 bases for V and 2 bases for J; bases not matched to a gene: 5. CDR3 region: CASNRDRGAYEQYF. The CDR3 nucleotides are TGTGCCAGCAACCGGGACAGGGGAGCCTACGAGCAGTACTTC. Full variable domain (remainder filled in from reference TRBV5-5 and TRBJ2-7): DAGVTQSPTHLIKTRGQQVTLRCSPISGHKSVSWYQQVLGQGPQFIFQYYEKEERGRGNFPDRFSARQFPNYSSELNVNALLLGDSALYLCASNRDRGAYEQYFGPGTRLTVT.

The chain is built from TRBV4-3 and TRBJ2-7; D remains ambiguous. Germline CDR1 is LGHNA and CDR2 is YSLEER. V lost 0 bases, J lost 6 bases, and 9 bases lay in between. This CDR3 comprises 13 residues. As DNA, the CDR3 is TGCGCCAGCAGCCAAGATCTTCCCAGCGAGCAGTACTTC. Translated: CASSQDLPSEQYF.

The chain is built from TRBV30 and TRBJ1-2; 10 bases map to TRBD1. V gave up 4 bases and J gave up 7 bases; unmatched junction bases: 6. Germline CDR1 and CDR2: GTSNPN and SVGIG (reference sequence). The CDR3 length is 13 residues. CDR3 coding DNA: TGTGCCTGGACCCCCCGGGACAGGGGTGGCTACACCTTC. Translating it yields CAWTPRDRGGYTF.

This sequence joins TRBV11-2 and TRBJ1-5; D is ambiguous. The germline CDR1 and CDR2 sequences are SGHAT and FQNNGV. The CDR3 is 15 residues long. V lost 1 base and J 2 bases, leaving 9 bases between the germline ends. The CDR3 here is CASSLGALGNQPQHF. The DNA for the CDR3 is TGTGCCAGCAGCTTAGGGGCCCTGGGCAATCAGCCCCAGCATTTT.

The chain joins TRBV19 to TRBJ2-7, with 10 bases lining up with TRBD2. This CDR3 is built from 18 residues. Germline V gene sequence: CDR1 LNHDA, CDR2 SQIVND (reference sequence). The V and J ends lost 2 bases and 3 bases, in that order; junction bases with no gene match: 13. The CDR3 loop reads CASSIRNPIAGGIYEQYF. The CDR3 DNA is TGTGCCAGTAGTATACGAAACCCTATAGCGGGAGGTATCTACGAGCAGTACTTC.

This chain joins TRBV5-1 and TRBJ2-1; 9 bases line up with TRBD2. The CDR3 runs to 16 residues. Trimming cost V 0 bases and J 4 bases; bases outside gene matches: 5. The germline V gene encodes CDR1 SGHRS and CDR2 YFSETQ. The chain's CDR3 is CASSLVGSGGYNEQFF. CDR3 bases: TGCGCCAGCAGCTTGGTAGGTAGCGGGGGATACAATGAGCAGTTCTTC.

The CDR3, as DNA: TGTGCCAGTAGTACCTTACTAGCGGTGTACTACAATGAGCAGTTCTTC. Amino acids: CASSTLLAVYYNEQFF. The chain recombines TRBV19 with TRBJ2-1; 8 bases are a match to TRBD2. This CDR3 is built from 16 residues. Per germline, CDR1 LNHDA and CDR2 SQIVND (reference sequence). With 4 bases clipped from V and 3 bases from J, the junction kept 8 bases outside the gene matches.

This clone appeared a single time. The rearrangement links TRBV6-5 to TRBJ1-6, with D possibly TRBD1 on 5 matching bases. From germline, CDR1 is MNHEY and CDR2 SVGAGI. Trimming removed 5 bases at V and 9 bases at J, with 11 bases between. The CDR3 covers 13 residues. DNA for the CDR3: TGTGCCAGCAGTCAGGGTTTTGGTTCACCCCTCCACTTT. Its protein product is CASSQGFGSPLHF.

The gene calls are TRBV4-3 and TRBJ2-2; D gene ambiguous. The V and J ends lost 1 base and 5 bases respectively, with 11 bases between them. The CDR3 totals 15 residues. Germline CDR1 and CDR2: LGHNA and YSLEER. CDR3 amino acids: CASSQGSATTGELFF. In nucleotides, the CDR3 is TGCGCCAGCAGCCAAGGGAGCGCGACGACCGGGGAGCTGTTTTTT.

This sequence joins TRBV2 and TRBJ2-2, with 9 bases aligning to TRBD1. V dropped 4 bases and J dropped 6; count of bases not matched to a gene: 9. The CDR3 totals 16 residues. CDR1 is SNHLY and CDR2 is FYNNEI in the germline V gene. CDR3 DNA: TGTGCCAGCAGTGTGATGGGACAGGGTTTGGCCGGGGAGCTGTTTTTT. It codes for CASSVMGQGLAGELFF.

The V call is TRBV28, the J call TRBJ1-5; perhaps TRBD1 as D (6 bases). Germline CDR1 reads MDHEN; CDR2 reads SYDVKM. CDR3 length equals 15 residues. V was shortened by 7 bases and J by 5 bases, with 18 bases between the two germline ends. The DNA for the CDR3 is TGTGCCAGCATACCTTGGGGCAGGGGCGATCAGCCCCAGCATTTT. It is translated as CASIPWGRGDQPQHF.

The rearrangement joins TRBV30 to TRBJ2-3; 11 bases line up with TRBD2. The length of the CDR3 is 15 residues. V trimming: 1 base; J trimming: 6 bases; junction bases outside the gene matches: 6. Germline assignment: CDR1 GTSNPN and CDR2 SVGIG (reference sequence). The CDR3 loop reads CAWSAGTSGIDTQYF. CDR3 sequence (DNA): TGTGCCTGGAGTGCCGGGACTAGCGGAATTGATACGCAGTATTTT. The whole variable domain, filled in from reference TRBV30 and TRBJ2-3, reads SQTIHQWPATLVQPVGSPLSLECTVEGTSNPNLYWYRQAAGRGLQLLFYSVGIGQISSEVPQNLSASRPQDRQFILSSKKLLLSDSGFYLCAWSAGTSGIDTQYFGPGTRLTVL.

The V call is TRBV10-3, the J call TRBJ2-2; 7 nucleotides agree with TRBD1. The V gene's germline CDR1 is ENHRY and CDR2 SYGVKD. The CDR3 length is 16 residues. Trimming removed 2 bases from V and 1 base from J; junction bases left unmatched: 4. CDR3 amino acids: CAISEIGQVNTGELFF. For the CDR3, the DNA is TGTGCCATCAGTGAGATCGGACAGGTGAACACCGGGGAGCTGTTTTTT.